This is a list of T cell receptor beta chains from one sample in a study of blood T cell repertoires in COVID-19. Profiling relied on immunoSEQ multiplex PCR, and the TCRdb table lists in-frame clones only, not all of them. Among some 42,000 clones listed, more than 75% were seen once. Sequenced material: peripheral blood. The receptors derive from an elderly man with acute or convalescent COVID-19. Each CDR3 is given with its conserved first and last residue. D genes are given only for firm matches. A row's size may be missing; if present it is once, few, many or a size class.

abundance	d_gene	v_gene	j_gene	CDR3aa	CDR3nt
NA	NA	TRBV10-3	TRBJ2-3	CAISGTSSTDTQYF	TGTGCCATCAGTGGAACTAGTAGCACAGATACGCAGTATTTT
NA	TRBD2	TRBV3-1/TRBV3-2	TRBJ2-3	CASTGVIGGKNADTQYF	TGTGCCAGCACTGGGGTCATCGGGGGGAAGAATGCAGATACGCAGTATTTT
NA	TRBD2	TRBV28	TRBJ2-3	CASSSGTSGRTDTQYF	TGTGCCAGCAGTTCCGGGACTAGCGGGAGAACAGATACGCAGTATTTT
NA	TRBD2	TRBV7-3	TRBJ2-1	CASSSPLAGGDNEQFF	TGTGCCAGCAGCTCCCCACTAGCGGGGGGGGACAATGAGCAGTTCTTC
NA	TRBD1	TRBV7-2	TRBJ2-1	CASSLAGTGSYNEQFF	TGTGCCAGCAGCTTAGCCGGGACAGGCTCCTACAATGAGCAGTTCTTC
NA	TRBD2	TRBV6-1	TRBJ2-7	CASSPTSGISYEQYF	TGTGCCAGCAGTCCGACTAGCGGGATCAGCTACGAGCAGTACTTC
once	TRBD2	TRBV11-1	TRBJ2-3	CASSLTSGGADTQYF	TGTGCCAGCAGCTTGACTAGCGGGGGGGCAGATACGCAGTATTTT
NA	NA	TRBV7-9	TRBJ1-1	CASSLTEVNTEAFF	TGTGCCAGCAGCTTGACAGAGGTGAACACTGAAGCTTTCTTT
NA	NA	TRBV29-1	TRBJ2-2	CSVLRRFTGELFF	TGCAGCGTGTTAAGGAGGTTCACCGGGGAGCTGTTTTTT
NA	TRBD1	TRBV4-1	TRBJ1-5	CASSPYDRGNQPQHF	TGCGCCAGCAGCCCCTACGACAGGGGCAATCAGCCCCAGCATTTT
few	NA	TRBV25-1	TRBJ1-5	CASSDQGGNQPQHF	TGTGCCAGCAGTGATCAAGGGGGCAATCAGCCCCAGCATTTT